This T cell receptor beta chain was profiled in a study of graft-versus-host responses after intestinal transplantation. Trimming stripped 1 base from V and 6 bases from J, with 14 bases between. This CDR3 spans 15 amino acids. Germline CDR1 SGHRS, CDR2 YFSETQ. With regard to this clone: Its antigen is still unknown.

The repertoire was sequenced with immunoSEQ multiplex PCR; TCRdb's copy has only in-frame clones and lacks some. The table lists 55,000 to 85,000 clones, about 90% of them singletons, with around 2.3% in the top ten. The chain links TRBV5-1 to TRBJ2-1, with D tentatively TRBD2 (5 bases). Material: unstimulated CD8+ T cells sorted from spleen or lymph node cells, obtained before intestinal transplant. The clonotype comes from a human donor who received an intestinal transplant. The CDR3 region is CASSLMRVGSNEQFF. The CDR3 bases are TGCGCCAGCAGCTTGATGCGGGTAGGTTCCAATGAGCAGTTCTTC.